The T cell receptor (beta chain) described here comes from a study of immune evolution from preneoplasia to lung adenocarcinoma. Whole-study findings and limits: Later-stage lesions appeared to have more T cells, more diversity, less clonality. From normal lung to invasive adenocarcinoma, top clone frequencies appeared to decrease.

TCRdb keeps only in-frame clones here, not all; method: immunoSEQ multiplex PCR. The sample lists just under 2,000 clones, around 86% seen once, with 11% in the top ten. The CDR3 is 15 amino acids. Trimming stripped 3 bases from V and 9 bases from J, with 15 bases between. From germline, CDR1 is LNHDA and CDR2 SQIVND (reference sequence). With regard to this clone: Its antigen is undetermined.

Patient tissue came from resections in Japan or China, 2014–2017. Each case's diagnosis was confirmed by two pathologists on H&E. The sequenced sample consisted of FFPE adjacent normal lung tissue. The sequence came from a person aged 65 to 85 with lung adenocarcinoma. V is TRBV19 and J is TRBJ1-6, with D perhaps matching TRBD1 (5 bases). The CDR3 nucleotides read TGTGCCAGTAGTATCTGGGGCAGGCGAGGTTCACCCCTCCACTTT. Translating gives CASSIWGRRGSPLHF.